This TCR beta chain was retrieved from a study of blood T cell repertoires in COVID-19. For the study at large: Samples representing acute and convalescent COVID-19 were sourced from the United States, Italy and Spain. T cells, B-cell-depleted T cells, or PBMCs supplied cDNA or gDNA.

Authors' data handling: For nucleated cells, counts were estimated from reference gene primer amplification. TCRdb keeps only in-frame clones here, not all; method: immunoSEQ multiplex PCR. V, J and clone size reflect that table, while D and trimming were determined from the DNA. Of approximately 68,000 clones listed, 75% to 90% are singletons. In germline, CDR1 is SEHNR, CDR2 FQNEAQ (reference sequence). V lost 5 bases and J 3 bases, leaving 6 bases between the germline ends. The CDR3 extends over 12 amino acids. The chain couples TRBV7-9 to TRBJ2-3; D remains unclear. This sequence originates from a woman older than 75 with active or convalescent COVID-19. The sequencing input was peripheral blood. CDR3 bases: TGTGCCAGCAGCATGCGGACAGATACGCAGTATTTT. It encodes CASSMRTDTQYF.